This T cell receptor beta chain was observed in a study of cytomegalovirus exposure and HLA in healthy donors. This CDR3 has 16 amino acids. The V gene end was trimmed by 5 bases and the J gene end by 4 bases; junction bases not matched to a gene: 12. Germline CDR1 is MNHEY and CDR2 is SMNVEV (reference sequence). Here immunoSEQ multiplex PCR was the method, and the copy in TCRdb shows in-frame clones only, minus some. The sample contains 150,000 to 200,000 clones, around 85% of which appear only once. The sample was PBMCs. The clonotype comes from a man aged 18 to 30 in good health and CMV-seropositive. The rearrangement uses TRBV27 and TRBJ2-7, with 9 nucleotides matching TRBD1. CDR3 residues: CASSQSTGGVWYEQYF. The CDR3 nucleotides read TGTGCCAGCAGTCAATCCACAGGGGGCGTTTGGTACGAGCAGTACTTC.